One and the same sample provided the 16 T cell receptor beta chains below, sequenced in a study of T cell responses to AZD1222 COVID-19 vaccine. The protocol was immunoSEQ multiplex PCR, while the TCRdb copy is restricted to in-frame clones and leaves out a portion. The listing records about 140,000 clones. The sample was peripheral blood. Receptors originate from an adult in good health.

V gene TRBV28 combines with J gene TRBJ1-4, with TRBD1 matching over 10 bases. The CDR3 spans 16 residues. V dropped 3 bases and J dropped 8; count of bases not matched to a gene: 9. Germline-derived CDR1 and CDR2 are MDHEN and SYDVKM. For the CDR3, the DNA is TGTGCCAGCAGTTTGCCCGTCGGGACAGGGGAGGAAAAACTGTTTTTT. Translation: CASSLPVGTGEEKLFF.

The V call is TRBV28, the J call TRBJ2-7; D might be TRBD1 (6 bases). The CDR3 is 15 residues long. Trimming removed 4 bases at V and 3 bases at J, with 16 bases between. Germline V gene sequence: CDR1 MDHEN, CDR2 SYDVKM. The CDR3 sequence: CASSSPGTKNYEQYF. The CDR3 DNA sequence: TGTGCCAGCAGTTCTCCCGGGACAAAAAACTACGAGCAGTACTTC.

The chain recombines TRBV5-1 with TRBJ2-1; D perhaps matches TRBD1 (6 bases). V lost 0 bases and J 3 bases, leaving 13 bases between the germline ends. This CDR3 contains 16 residues. Germline CDR1 reads SGHRS; CDR2 reads YFSETQ. The CDR3 here is CASSLEGQGIYNEQFF. The CDR3 DNA reads as TGCGCCAGCAGCTTGGAAGGGCAGGGGATCTACAATGAGCAGTTCTTC. The full variable domain, in which reference TRBV5-1 and TRBJ2-1 provide the parts outside the CDR3, is KAGVTQTPRYLIKTRGQQVTLSCSPISGHRSVSWYQQTPGQGLQFLFEYFSETQRNKGNFPGRFSGRQFSNSRSEMNVSTLELGDSALYLCASSLEGQGIYNEQFFGPGTRLTVL.

The rearrangement uses TRBV5-5 and TRBJ1-4; 9 bases line up with TRBD1. This CDR3 is built from 15 residues. CDR1 and CDR2 from the germline V gene are SGHKS and YYEKEE (reference sequence). With 1 base clipped from V and 3 bases from J, the junction kept 1 base outside the gene matches. The CDR3 is CASSLRQGANEKLFF. The CDR3 DNA reads TGTGCCAGCAGCTTGCGACAGGGGGCTAATGAAAAACTGTTTTTT.

This chain links TRBV13 with TRBJ1-1; no reliable D call. Trimming removed 5 bases at V and 8 bases at J, with 12 bases between. This CDR3 is 12 amino acids long. CDR1 and CDR2 (germline): PRHDT, FYEKMQ (reference sequence). Here the CDR3 reads CASSPTGSEAFF. CDR3 bases: TGTGCCAGCAGCCCCACGGGTTCCGAAGCTTTCTTT.

The V and J genes are TRBV29-1 and TRBJ2-2; 7 nucleotides align to TRBD2. This CDR3 is built from 16 residues. V trimming: 0 bases; J trimming: 2 bases; junction bases outside the gene matches: 6. Looked up from germline, CDR1 is SQVTM and CDR2 is ANQGSEA. The CDR3 DNA reads as TGCAGCGTTGAAGATGGGGGGGACCTAAACACCGGGGAGCTGTTTTTT. It yields the protein CSVEDGGDLNTGELFF.

The rearrangement uses TRBV5-1 and TRBJ1-4; possibly TRBD1 for D (6 bases). V was cut by 4 bases and J by 0 bases, with 13 bases left in between. Germline-derived CDR1 and CDR2 are SGHRS and YFSETQ. The CDR3 extends over 16 amino acids. The CDR3 DNA is TGCGCCAGCAGCCTCGGGGGGGCAGCAACTAATGAAAAACTGTTTTTT. It specifies CASSLGGAATNEKLFF.

The chain uses TRBV19 and TRBJ1-5; D not resolved. Germline V lookup: CDR1 LNHDA, CDR2 SQIVND (reference sequence). The CDR3 contains 15 residues. V gave up 3 bases and J gave up 10 bases, with 19 bases separating them. The CDR3 is CASSMYGSETFPQHF. The CDR3 coding sequence is TGTGCCAGTAGTATGTACGGCTCCGAGACGTTTCCCCAGCATTTT.

V usage is TRBV5-4 and J usage is TRBJ1-1; D unclear. CDR1 SGHNT and CDR2 YYREEE come from the germline V gene (reference sequence). The CDR3 covers 13 residues. V gave up 0 bases and J gave up 8 bases, with 11 bases separating them. The CDR3 reads CASSLDRWKEAFF. The CDR3 DNA is TGTGCCAGCAGCTTGGATCGGTGGAAGGAAGCTTTCTTT.

The chain uses TRBV5-1 and TRBJ2-5; D is unresolved. The germline CDR1 and CDR2 sequences are SGHRS and YFSETQ. V was cut by 0 bases and J by 1 base, with 7 bases left in between. CDR3 length: 14 residues. The CDR3 loop reads CASSLGSAQETQYF. CDR3 nucleotide sequence: TGCGCCAGCAGCTTGGGTTCAGCCCAAGAGACCCAGTACTTC.

The rearrangement uses TRBV5-4 and TRBJ1-1; possibly TRBD1 for D (6 bases). Trimming left V 3 bases short and J 11 bases short, with 17 bases between. The CDR3 is 13 residues long. Germline V gene lookup returns CDR1 SGHNT and CDR2 YYREEE (reference sequence). The CDR3 loop is CASSSGQMAGAFF. In DNA, the CDR3 is TGTGCCAGCAGCTCTGGACAGATGGCGGGGGCTTTCTTT.

The chain combines TRBV27 with TRBJ2-1; D remains ambiguous. The CDR3 extends over 15 amino acids. Germline values: CDR1 MNHEY, CDR2 SMNVEV (reference sequence). The V end lost 2 bases, the J end lost 3 bases, and 11 bases lay between the germline ends. The CDR3: CASSLGIADYNEQFF. CDR3 sequence (DNA): TGTGCCAGCAGTTTAGGGATAGCTGACTACAATGAGCAGTTCTTC.

This chain links TRBV2 with TRBJ1-5, with 8 bases identical to TRBD1. V shed 4 bases and J 2 bases; nucleotides not matched to a gene: 4. This CDR3 is built from 15 residues. Germline V gene sequence: CDR1 SNHLY, CDR2 FYNNEI. As DNA, the CDR3 is TGTGCCAGCAGTGTAGGACAGGGACGCAATCAGCCCCAGCATTTT. Residues: CASSVGQGRNQPQHF.

The V call is TRBV30, the J call TRBJ2-5, with D possibly matching TRBD2 (6 bases). Germline loops: CDR1 GTSNPN, CDR2 SVGIG (reference sequence). V dropped 2 bases and J dropped 5 bases, with 9 bases sitting between them. The CDR3 extends over 12 amino acids. The CDR3 region has the DNA TGTGCCTGGAGTTCGGGGAGGGAGACCCAGTACTTC. The encoded protein is CAWSSGRETQYF.

The V gene is TRBV3-1 (or the pseudogene TRBV3-2), the J gene TRBJ1-1, with 8 bases lining up with TRBD1. Per the germline V gene, CDR1 is LGHDT and CDR2 is YNNKEL (reference sequence). Trimming removed 3 bases from V and 1 base from J; junction bases left unmatched: 7. The CDR3 loop spans 16 amino acids. CDR3 coding DNA: TGTGCCAGCAGCCAGAGGGACAGGTCACCGAACACTGAAGCTTTCTTT. This sequence encodes CASSQRDRSPNTEAFF.

The V and J genes are TRBV30 and TRBJ1-1, with a possible D match to TRBD1 (6 bases). Trimming shortened V by 2 bases and J by 6 bases, and 13 bases separated the two germline ends. This CDR3 has 13 amino acids. Germline V gene data show CDR1 as GTSNPN and CDR2 as SVGIG (reference sequence). The CDR3 protein is CAWSWGAGPEAFF. CDR3 nucleotides: TGTGCCTGGAGTTGGGGGGCTGGTCCTGAAGCTTTCTTT.